Following are 28 T cell receptor beta chains from one sample sequenced in a study of HIV-infected patients and healthy controls. Reverse transcription used around 500 ng RNA and constant-region primers for alpha and beta. Each of the alpha and beta chains got its own library through chain-specific third strand synthesis with indices. MiXCR, run by TCRdb on the 5' RACE reads, gives a single entry per CDR3 protein. The sample includes roughly 18,000 distinct CDR3 sequences, 8.5% to 9% seen only once; the top ten take less than 25%. Roughly three months, about 14 weeks, into antiretroviral therapy, follow-up blood was collected. No cell fractionation was done, so the repertoire covers all unsorted peripheral blood T cells. This specimen consisted of blood, obtained during antiretroviral therapy. The source of these receptors is an adult with HIV infection.

The chain carries TRBV10-3 and TRBJ2-3; TRBD2 matches at 9 bases. CDR3 length equals 15 residues. V shed 0 bases, J shed 4 bases, and the junction held 2 bases outside the gene matches. Germline CDR1 ENHRY, CDR2 SYGVKD. The CDR3: CAISESAGGADTQYF. The CDR3 coding sequence is TGTGCCATCAGTGAGTCTGCGGGGGGGGCAGATACGCAGTATTTT.

By its share, this clonotype is medium-sized. In DNA form, the CDR3 reads TGCGCCAGCAGTGTCCAGACAGGCCCTAACACTGAAGCTTTCTTT. It yields the protein CASSVQTGPNTEAFF. The V call is TRBV10-1, the J call TRBJ1-1; D perhaps matches TRBD1 (6 bases). CDR1 is WNHNN, CDR2 SYGVQD, per germline (reference sequence). V was pared by 4 bases and J by 2 bases, with 14 bases between. The CDR3 spans 15 residues.

This clonotype appeared many times. The V and J genes are TRBV5-1 and TRBJ2-3, with D perhaps matching TRBD2 (5 bases). The germline V gene encodes CDR1 SGHRS and CDR2 YFSETQ. The V gene lost 3 bases and the J gene lost 8 bases, with 19 bases spanning the gap. The CDR3 consists of 15 residues. CDR3 nucleotide sequence: TGCGCCAGCAGCTCCGCCGGGGTACGAGGAGGTACGCAGTATTTT. Translated, it gives CASSSAGVRGGTQYF.

This clonotype was counted at least ten times. This sequence joins TRBV3-1 and TRBJ2-5; D is perhaps TRBD1 (5 bases). CDR3 length equals 15 residues. Germline V lookup: CDR1 LGHDT, CDR2 YNNKEL (reference sequence). Trimming cost V 1 base and J 3 bases, with 12 bases left between them. For the CDR3, the DNA is TGTGCCAGCAGCCAAGGCCCAGGGATAGAAGAGACCCAGTACTTC. It yields the protein CASSQGPGIEETQYF.

This clonotype was found once. A much more abundant neighbour one base away suggests this may be a read error. This chain connects TRBV7-3 to TRBJ1-1, with TRBD1 matching 9 bases. This CDR3 comprises 14 residues. Germline assignment: CDR1 SGHTA and CDR2 FQGTGA. CDR3 amino acids: CTSSRTGADTEAFF. CDR3 DNA: TGTACCAGCAGCCGGACAGGGGCGGACACTGAAGCTTTCTTT.

At least ten counts were recorded for this clonotype. The rearrangement joins TRBV4-1 to TRBJ1-1, with TRBD1 matching 9 bases. V was pared by 0 bases and J by 5 bases, with 7 bases of the junction left unmatched. CDR3 length: 16 amino acids. Germline V gene sequence: CDR1 MGHRA, CDR2 YSYEKL. The chain's CDR3 is CASSQELTGGRTEAFF. The CDR3 DNA follows: TGCGCCAGCAGCCAAGAATTAACAGGGGGCCGAACTGAAGCTTTCTTT.

This clonotype was observed at least ten times. The chain carries TRBV7-9 and TRBJ2-2; D is possibly TRBD1 or TRBD2 (5 bases each). Germline CDR1 reads SEHNR; CDR2 reads FQNEAQ (reference sequence). This CDR3 comprises 16 residues. The V end was cut by 0 bases, the J end by 2 bases, with 10 bases between. DNA for the CDR3: TGTGCCAGCAGCTTAGCGGCAGGGACCAACACCGGGGAGCTGTTTTTT. It translates to CASSLAAGTNTGELFF.

This clonotype was detected ten times or more. The J gene is TRBJ2-3, the V gene TRBV6-1; 15 bases map to TRBD2. From germline, CDR1 is MNHNS and CDR2 SASEGT. This CDR3 is 17 amino acids long. The J segment lost 5 bases and the V segment lost 4 bases, leaving 7 bases of the junction unmatched. CDR3 residues: CASSGTSGGAMGDTQYF. DNA for the CDR3: TGTGCCAGCAGTGGGACTAGCGGGGGGGCCATGGGAGATACGCAGTATTTT.

This clonotype was recorded many times. The rearrangement uses TRBV9 and TRBJ2-7; 10 nucleotides agree with TRBD1. This CDR3 is 14 amino acids long. Per the germline V gene, CDR1 is SGDLS and CDR2 is YYNGEE. The V and J ends lost 0 bases and 6 bases, in that order; junction bases with no gene match: 3. The CDR3: CASSVVGQGPEQYF. Written as DNA, the CDR3 is TGTGCCAGCAGCGTAGTGGGACAGGGGCCCGAGCAGTACTTC.

This clonotype is medium-sized by share. V usage is TRBV2 and J usage is TRBJ2-3, with D unclear. Deletions cut 1 base from V and 3 bases from J, with 8 bases between. CDR1 and CDR2 (germline): SNHLY, FYNNEI. The CDR3 totals 14 residues. The CDR3 reads CASSEEARTDTQYF. As DNA, the CDR3 is TGTGCCAGCAGTGAAGAGGCTCGGACAGATACGCAGTATTTT.

This clonotype is categorized as medium-sized. The chain is built from TRBV28 and TRBJ2-7; D remains unclear. Trimming cost V 5 bases and J 5 bases, with 16 bases left between them. Germline CDR1 and CDR2: MDHEN and SYDVKM. There are 14 residues in the CDR3. The DNA for the CDR3 is TGTGCCAGCAGTCGACCGGGCGGACGGGACGAGCAGTACTTC. Translation: CASSRPGGRDEQYF. The full variable domain, with the rest looked up from reference TRBV28 and TRBJ2-7, is DVKVTQSSRYLVKRTGEKVFLECVQDMDHENMFWYRQDPGLGLRLIYFSYDVKMKEKGDIPEGYSVSREKKERFSLILESASTNQTSMYLCASSRPGGRDEQYFGPGTRLTVT.

This clonotype was detected ten times or more. The CDR3 bases are TGTGCCAGCAGCCAAGGGGGTCAGCCCCAGCATTTT. This encodes CASSQGGQPQHF. V usage is TRBV3-1 and J usage is TRBJ1-5; no definite D call. Germline V gene sequence: CDR1 LGHDT, CDR2 YNNKEL (reference sequence). The V end was cut by 1 base, the J end by 6 bases, with 4 bases between. The CDR3 is 12 amino acids.

This clonotype was counted ten times or more. The chain employs TRBV10-3 and TRBJ2-5; D is perhaps TRBD1 (7 bases). The germline V gene encodes CDR1 ENHRY and CDR2 SYGVKD. The CDR3 length is 15 residues. The V gene lost 6 bases and the J gene lost 5 bases, with 19 bases spanning the gap. CDR3 in DNA: TGTGCCATCAGGCGGGACAGCCTAACCCCGGAGACCCAGTACTTC. It codes for CAIRRDSLTPETQYF.

This clonotype was detected many times. The rearrangement links TRBV6-5 to TRBJ1-4; 7 bases align to TRBD1. With 4 bases clipped from V and 8 bases from J, the junction kept 10 bases outside the gene matches. CDR1 and CDR2 (germline): MNHEY, SVGAGI. The CDR3 has 15 amino acids. The CDR3 here is CASSSRQGTGEKLFF. The CDR3 bases are TGTGCCAGCAGTTCCCGACAGGGAACTGGGGAAAAACTGTTTTTT.

This clonotype was seen many times. V and J are TRBV27 and TRBJ1-2; D not resolved. The CDR3 has 14 amino acids. Germline lookup yields CDR1 MNHEY and CDR2 SMNVEV (reference sequence). Trimming took 0 bases from V and 2 from J, leaving 7 bases between them. This chain's CDR3 is CASSLSSLNYGYTF. CDR3 nucleotide sequence: TGTGCCAGCAGTTTATCAAGTCTCAACTATGGCTACACCTTC.

The sample holds many counts of this clonotype. The chain is built from TRBV12-3 or TRBV12-4 and TRBJ1-3; D might be TRBD1 (5 bases). The CDR3 runs 15 residues. The V and J ends lost 4 bases and 0 bases respectively, with 10 bases between them. The DNA of the CDR3 is TGTGCCAGCAGTTCGGACACGAGCTCTGGAAACACCATATATTTT. Translation: CASSSDTSSGNTIYF.

This clonotype was recorded many times. The chain combines TRBV6-5 with TRBJ1-1, with 8 bases lining up with TRBD1. Germline trimming cut 6 bases from V and 5 bases from J; bases unmatched to any gene: 8. The CDR3 contains 14 residues. In germline, CDR1 is MNHEY, CDR2 SVGAGI. The chain's CDR3 is CASSTDRGGTEAFF. The CDR3 coding sequence is TGTGCCAGCAGCACCGACAGGGGTGGTACTGAAGCTTTCTTT.

This clonotype appeared many times. The rearrangement links TRBV30 to TRBJ1-1; D unclear. The germline CDR1 and CDR2 sequences are GTSNPN and SVGIG (reference sequence). The CDR3 loop spans 13 amino acids. V was trimmed by 0 bases and J by 1 base, leaving 6 bases between them. CDR3 amino acids: CAWSVQKNTEAFF. For the CDR3, the DNA is TGTGCCTGGAGTGTGCAAAAGAACACTGAAGCTTTCTTT.

At least ten counts were recorded for this clonotype. V gene TRBV19 combines with J gene TRBJ1-5; tentatively, D is TRBD1 (5 bases). V lost 5 bases, J lost 5 bases, and 16 bases lay in between. CDR1 and CDR2 from the germline V gene are LNHDA and SQIVND (reference sequence). The CDR3 length is 15 residues. The CDR3 DNA reads as TGTGCCAGTAGTCGTACAGGAGCCACCGATCAGCCCCAGCATTTT. Translating it yields CASSRTGATDQPQHF.

This clonotype was observed at least ten times. This rearrangement joins TRBV11-2 to TRBJ2-3, with 10 bases matching TRBD2. CDR1 is SGHAT and CDR2 is FQNNGV in the germline V gene. After removal of 5 bases from V and 5 bases from J, the junction contained 10 bases not matched to a gene. The CDR3 sequence is 16 residues long. In DNA, the CDR3 is TGTGCCAGCAGCACCCAAGCGGGGGGGCCGCAAGATACGCAGTATTTT. Amino acid sequence: CASSTQAGGPQDTQYF.

This clonotype counts as medium-sized. The chain joins TRBV6-5 to TRBJ2-1; the match to TRBD2 covers 9 bases. Germline V lookup: CDR1 MNHEY, CDR2 SVGAGI. J gave up 5 bases and V 2 bases, and 7 bases lay outside the gene matches. The CDR3 totals 16 residues. CDR3 sequence (DNA): TGTGCCAGCAGTTACATAGCGGGGGCCCATGACAATGAGCAGTTCTTC. Amino acids: CASSYIAGAHDNEQFF.

In its sample, this clonotype was seen a few times. This chain joins TRBV20-1 and TRBJ1-2; 9 nucleotides line up with TRBD1. The J segment lost 5 bases and the V segment lost 2 bases, leaving 3 bases of the junction unmatched. The CDR3 contains 13 residues. The V gene's germline CDR1 is DFQATT and CDR2 SNEGSKA (reference sequence). For the CDR3, the DNA is TGCAGTGCTAGACCGGACAGGGGTTATGGCTACACCTTC. It yields the protein CSARPDRGYGYTF.

This clonotype was recorded at least ten times. The V call is TRBV7-8, the J call TRBJ1-2, with 7 bases lining up with TRBD1. The CDR3 spans 16 residues. CDR1 and CDR2 (germline): SGHVS, FQNEAQ. V shed 2 bases and J 5 bases; nucleotides not matched to a gene: 11. CDR3 amino acids: CASSLFPGQALYGYTF. The DNA for the CDR3 is TGTGCCAGCAGCTTATTTCCCGGACAGGCCCTATATGGCTACACCTTC.

This clonotype was recorded at least ten times. The chain combines TRBV7-3 with TRBJ1-6; D unclear. Germline CDR1 SGHTA, CDR2 FQGTGA. The germline V and J ends were trimmed by 4 bases and 9 bases, with 10 bases remaining between them. CDR3 length: 13 residues. CDR3 residues: CASSSAPGSPLHF. The CDR3 DNA reads as TGTGCCAGCAGCTCCGCCCCAGGTTCACCCCTCCACTTT.

This clonotype was detected only a few times. The J gene is TRBJ1-2, the V gene TRBV27, with 7 bases matching TRBD1. This CDR3 is built from 13 residues. Unmatched junction bases numbered 9, after V lost 6 bases and J lost 8 bases. Germline CDR1 is MNHEY and CDR2 is SMNVEV (reference sequence). The CDR3 protein is CASSKTGTEGYTF. CDR3 bases: TGTGCCAGCAGCAAAACCGGGACAGAAGGCTACACCTTC.

The J gene is TRBJ1-1, the V gene TRBV6-2 or TRBV6-3; D remains ambiguous. This CDR3 is built from 12 residues. V was cut by 6 bases and J by 4 bases, with 9 bases left in between. Germline V gene data show CDR1 as MNHEY and CDR2 as SVGEGT. CDR3 loop: CASSQGITEAFF. DNA of the CDR3: TGTGCCAGCAGCCAAGGGATCACTGAAGCTTTCTTT.

The chain combines TRBV30 with TRBJ2-5, with D hard to call. The germline V and J ends were trimmed by 0 bases and 2 bases, with 7 bases remaining between them. Germline V CDR1 and CDR2: GTSNPN, SVGIG (reference sequence). This CDR3 has 13 residues. The CDR3 spells CAWSVQFQETQYF. The CDR3 coding sequence is TGTGCCTGGAGTGTACAGTTTCAAGAGACCCAGTACTTC.

In its sample, this clonotype was seen many times. The chain is built from TRBV7-9 and TRBJ1-1; 7 positions match TRBD1. CDR3 length equals 13 residues. Per the germline V gene, CDR1 is SEHNR and CDR2 is FQNEAQ (reference sequence). V was pared by 5 bases and J by 5 bases, with 5 bases of the junction left unmatched. This CDR3 reads CASSPPGGTEAFF. CDR3 coding DNA: TGTGCCAGCAGCCCACCAGGGGGAACTGAAGCTTTCTTT.